The 2 T cell receptor beta chains below all came from one sample that was sequenced in a study of blood T cells in healthy people across ages. Sample-barcoded 5' priming and a J-beta primer mix drove a second PCR of about 6 to 12 cycles. TCRdb analysed the 5' RACE reads with MiXCR anew, one entry per CDR3 protein. The sample records about 780,000 distinct CDR3 sequences, 46% being singletons. The source material was blood. Receptor source: a man older than 75 in good health.

The V and J genes are TRBV24-1 and TRBJ2-7, with TRBD1 matching over 8 bases. Germline V gene lookup returns CDR1 KGHDR and CDR2 SFDVKD. The CDR3 length is 14 residues. Written as DNA, the CDR3 is TGTTTCTTATTGCGTGGACAGGGCAGATGTGAGCAGTACTTC. Translation: CFLLRGQGRCEQYF.

The J gene is TRBJ2-3, the V gene TRBV7-2; 7 bases match TRBD2. Germline V gene data show CDR1 as SGHTA and CDR2 as FQGNSA. Losses at the gene ends were 1 base for V and 1 base for J; bases not matched to a gene: 5. The CDR3 covers 16 residues. CDR3 amino acids: CASSLVGGGGTDTQYF. DNA for the CDR3: TGTGCCAGCAGCTTAGTCGGGGGAGGGGGCACAGATACGCAGTATTTT.